These 16 T cell receptor beta chains were sequenced from one sample in a study of PD-L1 blockade in urothelial cancer. TCRdb's table, derived via immunoSEQ multiplex PCR, lists solely in-frame clones and lacks some. The sample shows some 24,000 clones, 80% to 85% of them seen only once. Source: PBMCs, taken around atezolizumab (anti-PD-L1) treatment. The receptors shown here come from a man between 65 and 79 years old with urothelial cancer.

This clone appeared a few times. The chain is built from TRBV5-1 and TRBJ1-5, with D perhaps TRBD1 (5 bases). The CDR3 is 15 residues long. In germline, CDR1 is SGHRS, CDR2 YFSETQ. Trimming took off 0 bases at V and 2 bases at J, with 9 bases between the two ends. The CDR3 bases are TGCGCCAGCAGCTTGGAAGGGGTTGGCAATCAGCCCCAGCATTTT. Encoded protein: CASSLEGVGNQPQHF.

V usage is TRBV28 and J usage is TRBJ2-1; 8 bases fit TRBD1. Trimming cost V 6 bases and J 9 bases; bases outside gene matches: 10. CDR1 and CDR2 (germline): MDHEN, SYDVKM. The CDR3 contains 14 residues. The CDR3 reads CASRPGGPFVEQFF. DNA for the CDR3: TGTGCCAGCAGGCCAGGGGGCCCCTTTGTTGAGCAGTTCTTC.

V gene TRBV30 combines with J gene TRBJ1-1, with TRBD1 matching over 9 bases. The CDR3 sequence is 14 residues long. J was trimmed by 6 bases and V by 4 bases; bases with no gene match: 9. The germline V gene encodes CDR1 GTSNPN and CDR2 SVGIG (reference sequence). The CDR3 coding sequence is TGTGCCTGGAACCCAGGACAGGGGACGGCTGAAGCTTTCTTT. As protein: CAWNPGQGTAEAFF. The full variable domain, its missing parts supplied by reference TRBV30 and TRBJ1-1, is SQTIHQWPATLVQPVGSPLSLECTVEGTSNPNLYWYRQAAGRGLQLLFYSVGIGQISSEVPQNLSASRPQDRQFILSSKKLLLSDSGFYLCAWNPGQGTAEAFFGQGTRLTVV.

This chain connects TRBV6-4 to TRBJ2-3, with 8 bases fitting TRBD1. The CDR3 sequence is 14 residues long. J gave up 4 bases and V 4 bases, and 4 bases lay outside the gene matches. Germline lookup yields CDR1 MRHNA and CDR2 SNTAGT. The CDR3 sequence is CASSAQGAADTQYF. The CDR3 DNA follows: TGTGCCAGCAGTGCTCAGGGGGCCGCAGATACGCAGTATTTT.

V gene TRBV5-1 combines with J gene TRBJ2-7, with 9 positions matching TRBD1. J gave up 7 bases and V 3 bases, and 11 bases lay outside the gene matches. The germline V gene encodes CDR1 SGHRS and CDR2 YFSETQ. This CDR3 region has 15 residues. The CDR3 loop reads CASSSMGQGSGEQYF. DNA of the CDR3: TGCGCCAGCAGCTCGATGGGACAGGGCTCGGGAGAGCAGTACTTC.

V usage is TRBV29-1 and J usage is TRBJ2-2, with D unresolved. This CDR3 has 12 amino acids. Deletions cut 4 bases from V and 6 bases from J, with 9 bases between. Per germline, CDR1 SQVTM and CDR2 ANQGSEA. CDR3 in amino acids: CSVGGFAGELFF. In nucleotides, the CDR3 is TGCAGCGTTGGAGGATTCGCCGGGGAGCTGTTTTTT.

This clone appeared a few times. The chain couples TRBV19 to TRBJ1-2, with 8 bases matching TRBD1. Trimming at V came to 5 bases and at J to 8 bases, leaving 7 bases not matched to a gene. This CDR3 spans 13 amino acids. CDR1 and CDR2 from the germline V gene are LNHDA and SQIVND (reference sequence). The CDR3 here is CASSLRQGTGYTF. In nucleotides, the CDR3 is TGTGCCAGTAGTCTAAGACAGGGGACGGGCTACACCTTC.

The gene calls are TRBV5-1 and TRBJ1-5; tentative D call: TRBD1 (6 bases). The CDR3 runs to 16 residues. Trimming shortened V by 3 bases and J by 7 bases, and 20 bases separated the two germline ends. Germline V gene lookup returns CDR1 SGHRS and CDR2 YFSETQ. The CDR3 nucleotides are TGCGCCAGCAGCTCAGGGGTTGGGGGCGAGGGACAGCCCCAGCATTTT. Translated, it gives CASSSGVGGEGQPQHF.

This clone was counted once. This chain uses TRBV10-3 with TRBJ2-1, with TRBD2 matching over 13 bases. The length of the CDR3 is 13 residues. In germline, CDR1 is ENHRY, CDR2 SYGVKD. V shed 10 bases, J shed 8 bases, and the junction held 5 bases outside the gene matches. The CDR3 reads CATGLAGFDEQFF. The CDR3 DNA reads as TGTGCCACGGGACTAGCGGGATTCGATGAGCAGTTCTTC.

The rearrangement links TRBV11-2 to TRBJ2-3, with a possible D match to TRBD2 (5 bases). V lost 1 base, J lost 2 bases, and 10 bases lay in between. Germline V gene sequence: CDR1 SGHAT, CDR2 FQNNGV. There are 15 residues in the CDR3. CDR3 sequence reads: CASSLVSGYTDTQYF. In nucleotides, the CDR3 is TGTGCCAGCAGCTTAGTCAGCGGTTACACAGATACGCAGTATTTT.

This clone was picked up one time. This sequence joins TRBV11-2 and TRBJ2-7; 13 bases are a match to TRBD2. In germline, CDR1 is SGHAT, CDR2 FQNNGV. With 5 bases clipped from V and 5 bases from J, the junction kept 6 bases outside the gene matches. There are 15 residues in the CDR3. In DNA form, the CDR3 reads TGTGCCAGCAGCCCTTGGACTAGCGGGAGCGACGAGCAGTACTTC. This translates into CASSPWTSGSDEQYF. The entire variable domain, with the rest obtained from reference TRBV11-2 and TRBJ2-7, is as follows: EAGVAQSPRYKIIEKRQSVAFWCNPISGHATLYWYQQILGQGPKLLIQFQNNGVVDDSQLPKDRFSAERLKGVDSTLKIQPAKLEDSAVYLCASSPWTSGSDEQYFGPGTRLTVT.

The CDR3 DNA reads as TGTGCCAGCAGCTTCGGAAGCGGCCAAGAGACCCAGTACTTC. Its translation: CASSFGSGQETQYF. The chain combines TRBV5-4 with TRBJ2-5; tentative D call: TRBD2 (5 bases). The germline V gene encodes CDR1 SGHNT and CDR2 YYREEE (reference sequence). The CDR3 runs 14 residues. V dropped 2 bases and J dropped 1 base, with 9 bases sitting between them.

The chain links TRBV28 to TRBJ2-7; TRBD1 matches at 11 bases. The CDR3 is 15 amino acids. Per the germline V gene, CDR1 is MDHEN and CDR2 is SYDVKM. The trim removed 5 bases at V and 7 bases at J, leaving 10 bases unmatched. The CDR3 protein is CASSPPGQGDKEQYF. Here the CDR3 DNA reads TGTGCCAGCAGTCCCCCGGGACAGGGGGATAAGGAGCAGTACTTC.

The chain is built from TRBV14 and TRBJ2-1, with 11 bases that match TRBD2. CDR1 is SGHDN and CDR2 is FVKESK in the germline V gene. The CDR3 covers 14 residues. The ends lost 8 bases at V and 7 bases at J; junction bases unmatched: 7. CDR3: CASATSGSLNEQFF. CDR3 DNA sequence: TGTGCCAGCGCTACTAGCGGGAGTCTAAATGAGCAGTTCTTC. Full variable domain (missing parts from reference TRBV14 and TRBJ2-1): EAGVTQFPSHSVIEKGQTVTLRCDPISGHDNLYWYRRVMGKEIKFLLHFVKESKQDESGMPNNRFLAERTGGTYSTLKVQPAELEDSGVYFCASATSGSLNEQFFGPGTRLTVL.

The rearrangement links TRBV2 to TRBJ2-2, with 7 bases matching TRBD2. The trim removed 2 bases at V and 4 bases at J, leaving 7 bases unmatched. This CDR3 is 16 amino acids long. CDR1 is SNHLY, CDR2 FYNNEI, per germline. DNA of the CDR3: TGTGCCAGCAGTGAACGGTATCTAGCGGTCACCGGGGAGCTGTTTTTT. Residues: CASSERYLAVTGELFF.

This clone was observed a few times. This rearrangement joins TRBV6-6 to TRBJ2-7, with a possible D match to TRBD1 (6 bases). V lost 2 bases to trimming and J lost 3 bases, with 17 bases between them. CDR1 is MNHNY and CDR2 is SVGAGI in the germline V gene (reference sequence). The CDR3 totals 16 residues. The CDR3 DNA is TGTGCCAGCAGTTACCTTTCGACAGGAACCCTCTACGAGCAGTACTTC. This sequence encodes CASSYLSTGTLYEQYF.